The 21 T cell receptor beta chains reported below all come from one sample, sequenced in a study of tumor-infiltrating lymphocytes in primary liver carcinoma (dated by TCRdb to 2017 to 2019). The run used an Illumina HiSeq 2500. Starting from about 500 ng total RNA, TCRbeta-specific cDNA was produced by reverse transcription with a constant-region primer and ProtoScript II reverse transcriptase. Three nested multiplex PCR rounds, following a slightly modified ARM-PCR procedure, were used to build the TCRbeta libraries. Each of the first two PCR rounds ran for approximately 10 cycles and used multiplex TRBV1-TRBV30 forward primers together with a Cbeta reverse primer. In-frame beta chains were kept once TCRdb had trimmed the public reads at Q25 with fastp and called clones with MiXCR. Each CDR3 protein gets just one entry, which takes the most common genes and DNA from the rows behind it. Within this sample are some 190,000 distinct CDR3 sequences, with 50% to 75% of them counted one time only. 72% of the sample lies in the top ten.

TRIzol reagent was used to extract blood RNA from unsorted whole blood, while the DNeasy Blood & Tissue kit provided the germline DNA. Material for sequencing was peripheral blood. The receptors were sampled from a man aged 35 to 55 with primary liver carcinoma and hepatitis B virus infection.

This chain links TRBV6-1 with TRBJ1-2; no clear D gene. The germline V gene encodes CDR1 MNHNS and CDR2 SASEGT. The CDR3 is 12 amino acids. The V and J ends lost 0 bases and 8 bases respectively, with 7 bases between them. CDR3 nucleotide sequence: TGTGCCAGCAGTGAAGCGCTTCAGGGCTACACCTTC. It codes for CASSEALQGYTF.

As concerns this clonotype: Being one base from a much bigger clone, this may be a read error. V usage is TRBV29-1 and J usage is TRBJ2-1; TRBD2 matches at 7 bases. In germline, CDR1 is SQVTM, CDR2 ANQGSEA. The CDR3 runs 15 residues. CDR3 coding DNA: TGCAGCGTCGGGGGGAACCCGGGCAGCTACAATGAGCATTTCTTC. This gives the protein CSVGGNPGSYNEHFF.

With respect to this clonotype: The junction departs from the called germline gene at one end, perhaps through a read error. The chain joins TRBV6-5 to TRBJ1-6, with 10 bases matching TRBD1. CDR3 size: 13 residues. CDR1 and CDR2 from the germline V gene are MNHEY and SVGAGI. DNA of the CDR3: TGTACCAGCAGAGGACAGGGGGGTACACCCCTCCACTTT. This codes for CTSRGQGGTPLHF.

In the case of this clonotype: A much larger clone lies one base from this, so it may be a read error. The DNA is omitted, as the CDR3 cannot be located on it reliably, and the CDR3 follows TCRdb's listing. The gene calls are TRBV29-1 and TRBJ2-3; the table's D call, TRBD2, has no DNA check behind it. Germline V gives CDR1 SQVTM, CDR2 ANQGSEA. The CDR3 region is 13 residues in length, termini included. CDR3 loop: CSVASGSTDTKYF.

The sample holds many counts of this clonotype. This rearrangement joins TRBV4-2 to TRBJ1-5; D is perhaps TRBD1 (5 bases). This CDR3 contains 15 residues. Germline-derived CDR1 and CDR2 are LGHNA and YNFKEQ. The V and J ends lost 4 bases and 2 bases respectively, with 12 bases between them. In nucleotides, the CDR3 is TGTGCCAGCAGCCGGGACTCCAGCCGCAATCAGCCCCAGCATTTT. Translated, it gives CASSRDSSRNQPQHF.

The CDR3 loop is CASSKPGFPGEQYF. The DNA for the CDR3 is TGTGCCAGCAGCAAGCCCGGGTTCCCGGGTGAGCAGTACTTC. The chain carries TRBV5-5 and TRBJ2-7, with unresolved D. The ends were cut back, 4 bases at V and 7 bases at J, with 18 bases in the middle. This CDR3 contains 14 residues. Looked up from germline, CDR1 is SGHKS and CDR2 is YYEKEE (reference sequence).

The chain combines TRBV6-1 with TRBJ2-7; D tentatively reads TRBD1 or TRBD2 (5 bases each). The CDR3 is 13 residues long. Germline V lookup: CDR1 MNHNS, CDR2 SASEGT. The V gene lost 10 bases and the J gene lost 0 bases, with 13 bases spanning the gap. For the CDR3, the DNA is TGTGCCACTTTGGGGACCCTCTCCTACGAGCAGTACTTC. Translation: CATLGTLSYEQYF.

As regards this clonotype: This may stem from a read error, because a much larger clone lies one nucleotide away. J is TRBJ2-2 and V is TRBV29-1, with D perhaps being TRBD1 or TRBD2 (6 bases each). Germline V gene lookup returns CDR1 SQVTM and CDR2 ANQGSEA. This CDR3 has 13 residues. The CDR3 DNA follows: TGCAGCGTTGGGGGGGCGTACACCGGGGAGCTGGTTTTT. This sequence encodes CSVGGAYTGELVF.

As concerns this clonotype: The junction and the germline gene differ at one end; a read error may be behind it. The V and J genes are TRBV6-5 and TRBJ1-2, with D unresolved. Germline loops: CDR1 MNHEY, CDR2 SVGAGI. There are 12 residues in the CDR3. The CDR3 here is CDSSTENYGYTF. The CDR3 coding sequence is TGTGACAGCAGTACAGAGAACTATGGCTACACCTTC.

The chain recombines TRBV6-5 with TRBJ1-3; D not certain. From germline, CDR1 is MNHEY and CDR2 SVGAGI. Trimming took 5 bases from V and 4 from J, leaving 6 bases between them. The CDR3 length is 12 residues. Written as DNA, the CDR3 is TGTGCCAGCAGTAAACAGGGAAACACCATATATTTT. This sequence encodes CASSKQGNTIYF.

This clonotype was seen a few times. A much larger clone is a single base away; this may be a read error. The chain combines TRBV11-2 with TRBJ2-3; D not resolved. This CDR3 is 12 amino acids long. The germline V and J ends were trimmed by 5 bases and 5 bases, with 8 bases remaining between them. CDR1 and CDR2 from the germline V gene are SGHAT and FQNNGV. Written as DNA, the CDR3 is TGTGCCAGCAGCACCATTAAAGATACGCAGTATTTT. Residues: CASSTIKDTQYF.

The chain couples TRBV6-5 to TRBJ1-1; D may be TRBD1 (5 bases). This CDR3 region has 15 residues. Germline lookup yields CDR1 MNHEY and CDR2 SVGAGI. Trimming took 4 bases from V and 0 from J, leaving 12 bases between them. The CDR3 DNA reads TGTGCCAGCAGTTTGGGGCCTTCCTTGAACACTGAAGCTTTCTTT. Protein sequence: CASSLGPSLNTEAFF.

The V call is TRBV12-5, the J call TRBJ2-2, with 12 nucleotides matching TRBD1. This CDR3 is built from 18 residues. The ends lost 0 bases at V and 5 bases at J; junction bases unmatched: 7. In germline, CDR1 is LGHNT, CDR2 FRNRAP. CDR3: CASGLVLGTGGRTGELFF. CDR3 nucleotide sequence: TGTGCTAGTGGTTTGGTACTTGGGACAGGGGGCCGGACCGGGGAGCTGTTTTTT.

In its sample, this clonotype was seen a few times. The CDR3 sequence: CASSIDYGERADTQYF. CDR3 coding DNA: TGTGCCAGCAGTATCGACTACGGGGAGCGTGCAGATACGCAGTATTTT. The chain recombines TRBV28 with TRBJ2-3; maybe TRBD2 (5 bases). Trimming stripped 5 bases from V and 4 bases from J, with 19 bases between. CDR1 and CDR2 from the germline V gene are MDHEN and SYDVKM. This CDR3 is built from 16 residues.

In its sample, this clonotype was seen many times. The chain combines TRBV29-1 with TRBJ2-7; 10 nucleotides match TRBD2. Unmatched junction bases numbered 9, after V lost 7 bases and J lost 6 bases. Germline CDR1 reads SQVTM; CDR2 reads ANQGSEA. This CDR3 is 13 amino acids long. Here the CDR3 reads CSAKREGQGEQYF. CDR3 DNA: TGCAGCGCCAAGCGGGAGGGCCAGGGCGAGCAGTACTTC.

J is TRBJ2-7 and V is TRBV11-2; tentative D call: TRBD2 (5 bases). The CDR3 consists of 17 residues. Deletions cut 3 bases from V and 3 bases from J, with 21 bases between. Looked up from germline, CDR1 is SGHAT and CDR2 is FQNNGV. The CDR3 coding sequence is TGTGCCAGCAGCTTGAGCTTGCGGCGGGCTGACAACTACGAGCAGTACTTC. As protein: CASSLSLRRADNYEQYF.

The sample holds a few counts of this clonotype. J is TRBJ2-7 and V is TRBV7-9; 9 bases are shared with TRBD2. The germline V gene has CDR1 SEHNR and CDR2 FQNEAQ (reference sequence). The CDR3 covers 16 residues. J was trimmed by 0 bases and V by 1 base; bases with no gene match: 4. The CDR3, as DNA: TGTGCCAGCAGCTTAGGGCGGACTAGCGTCTCCTACGAGCAGTACTTC. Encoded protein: CASSLGRTSVSYEQYF. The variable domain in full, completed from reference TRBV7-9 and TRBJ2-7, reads DTGVSQNPRHKITKRGQNVTFRCDPISEHNRLYWYRQTLGQGPEFLTYFQNEAQLEKSRLLSDRFSAERPKGSFSTLEIQRTEQGDSAMYLCASSLGRTSVSYEQYFGPGTRLTVT.

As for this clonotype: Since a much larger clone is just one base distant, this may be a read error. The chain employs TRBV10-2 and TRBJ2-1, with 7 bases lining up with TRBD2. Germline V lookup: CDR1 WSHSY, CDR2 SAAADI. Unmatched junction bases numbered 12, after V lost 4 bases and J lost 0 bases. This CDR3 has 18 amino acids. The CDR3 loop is CASSVLAPRRSSYNEQFF. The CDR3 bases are TGCGCCAGCAGTGTACTAGCGCCTCGACGGAGCTCCTACAATGAGCAGTTCTTC.

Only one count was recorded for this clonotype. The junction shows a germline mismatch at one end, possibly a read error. CDR3 loop: CASTLGRTNTGELFF. The CDR3 region has the DNA TGTGCCAGCACCTTAGGCAGGACGAACACCGGGGAGCTGTTTTTT. J is TRBJ2-2 and V is TRBV11-2; D is uncertain. The CDR3 extends over 15 amino acids. The germline V gene has CDR1 SGHAT and CDR2 FQNNGV.

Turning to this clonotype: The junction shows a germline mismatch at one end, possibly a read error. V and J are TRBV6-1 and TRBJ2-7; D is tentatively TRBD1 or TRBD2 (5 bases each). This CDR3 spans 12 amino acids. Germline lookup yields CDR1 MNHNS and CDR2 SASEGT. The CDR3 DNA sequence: TGTGCCAGTACTCTGAGAGGGGTCGAGCAATACTTC. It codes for CASTLRGVEQYF.

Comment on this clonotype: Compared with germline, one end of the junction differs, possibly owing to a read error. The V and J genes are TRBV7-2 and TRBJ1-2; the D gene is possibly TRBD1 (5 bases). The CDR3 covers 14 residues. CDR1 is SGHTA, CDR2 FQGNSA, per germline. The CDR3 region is CASSRDGANYGYTF. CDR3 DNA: TGCGCCAGCAGCCGGGACGGAGCTAACTATGGCTACACCTTC.